A selection of T cell receptor beta chains follows, all from one sample in a study of T-cell reconstitution after alpha-beta-depleted transplantation in children. TCRdb itself ran the PCR reads through MiXCR, one entry per CDR3 protein. The table lists 670,000 or so distinct CDR3 sequences, roughly 13% of them singletons. The input for sequencing was PBMCs, taken before TCRalphabeta/CD19-depleted stem cell transplant. These receptors all come from a girl aged 2-10 years with congenital amegakaryocytic thrombocytopenia, due to receive a stem cell transplant. CDR3s leave out the opening cysteine and the closing phenylalanine or tryptophan. D genes are given only for firm matches. Clone size is given for some rows only: seen once, a few or many times, or a class if the clone is expanded.

d_call	clone_size	v_call	j_call	cdr3_aa
.	few	TRBV30	TRBJ2-3	AWSVGGGTDTQY
.	few	TRBV20-1	TRBJ2-1	SAVEGGDEQF
.	many	TRBV7-8	TRBJ2-7	ASSLDGSNYEQY
.	.	TRBV15	TRBJ1-2	ATSRDLAATNYGYT
.	.	TRBV7-8	TRBJ2-5	ASSKRPRTVMWETQY
TRBD2	few	TRBV7-3	TRBJ2-5	ASSLGRTGGAETQY
TRBD2	many	TRBV28	TRBJ2-3	ASSPLATSTDTQY
.	few	TRBV29-1	TRBJ2-1	SVDPYREQNEQF
.	many	TRBV29-1	TRBJ2-2	SVVSSGGELF
TRBD1	many	TRBV5-5	TRBJ1-2	ASSKPGQGAEDYGYT
TRBD2	.	TRBV27	TRBJ2-5	ASSPTPSSGQETQY
.	many	TRBV19	TRBJ2-7	ASSYTQDYEQY
.	.	TRBV20-1	TRBJ1-1	SARVGESGTEAF
.	.	TRBV20-1	TRBJ2-2	SARDFPVTGELF
TRBD2	.	TRBV5-6	TRBJ2-3	ASRPLAGGGTDTQY
.	many	TRBV20-1	TRBJ1-1	SAREDTNTEAF
TRBD2	many	TRBV12-3/TRBV12-4	TRBJ2-3	ASSFPARTSGTTGTDTQY
TRBD1	many	TRBV18	TRBJ1-4	ASSPLGQGEEKLF
TRBD2	.	TRBV7-2	TRBJ2-3	ASSSIGLASTDTQY
.	few	TRBV7-9	TRBJ1-4	ASSQRESTNEKLF
.	many	TRBV7-9	TRBJ1-1	ASTRTEAF
.	few	TRBV20-1	TRBJ1-2	SASTGVYGYT
.	few	TRBV6-5	TRBJ2-7	ASSYSTRQGYEQY
.	.	TRBV20-1	TRBJ1-2	SAPQGLSYGYT